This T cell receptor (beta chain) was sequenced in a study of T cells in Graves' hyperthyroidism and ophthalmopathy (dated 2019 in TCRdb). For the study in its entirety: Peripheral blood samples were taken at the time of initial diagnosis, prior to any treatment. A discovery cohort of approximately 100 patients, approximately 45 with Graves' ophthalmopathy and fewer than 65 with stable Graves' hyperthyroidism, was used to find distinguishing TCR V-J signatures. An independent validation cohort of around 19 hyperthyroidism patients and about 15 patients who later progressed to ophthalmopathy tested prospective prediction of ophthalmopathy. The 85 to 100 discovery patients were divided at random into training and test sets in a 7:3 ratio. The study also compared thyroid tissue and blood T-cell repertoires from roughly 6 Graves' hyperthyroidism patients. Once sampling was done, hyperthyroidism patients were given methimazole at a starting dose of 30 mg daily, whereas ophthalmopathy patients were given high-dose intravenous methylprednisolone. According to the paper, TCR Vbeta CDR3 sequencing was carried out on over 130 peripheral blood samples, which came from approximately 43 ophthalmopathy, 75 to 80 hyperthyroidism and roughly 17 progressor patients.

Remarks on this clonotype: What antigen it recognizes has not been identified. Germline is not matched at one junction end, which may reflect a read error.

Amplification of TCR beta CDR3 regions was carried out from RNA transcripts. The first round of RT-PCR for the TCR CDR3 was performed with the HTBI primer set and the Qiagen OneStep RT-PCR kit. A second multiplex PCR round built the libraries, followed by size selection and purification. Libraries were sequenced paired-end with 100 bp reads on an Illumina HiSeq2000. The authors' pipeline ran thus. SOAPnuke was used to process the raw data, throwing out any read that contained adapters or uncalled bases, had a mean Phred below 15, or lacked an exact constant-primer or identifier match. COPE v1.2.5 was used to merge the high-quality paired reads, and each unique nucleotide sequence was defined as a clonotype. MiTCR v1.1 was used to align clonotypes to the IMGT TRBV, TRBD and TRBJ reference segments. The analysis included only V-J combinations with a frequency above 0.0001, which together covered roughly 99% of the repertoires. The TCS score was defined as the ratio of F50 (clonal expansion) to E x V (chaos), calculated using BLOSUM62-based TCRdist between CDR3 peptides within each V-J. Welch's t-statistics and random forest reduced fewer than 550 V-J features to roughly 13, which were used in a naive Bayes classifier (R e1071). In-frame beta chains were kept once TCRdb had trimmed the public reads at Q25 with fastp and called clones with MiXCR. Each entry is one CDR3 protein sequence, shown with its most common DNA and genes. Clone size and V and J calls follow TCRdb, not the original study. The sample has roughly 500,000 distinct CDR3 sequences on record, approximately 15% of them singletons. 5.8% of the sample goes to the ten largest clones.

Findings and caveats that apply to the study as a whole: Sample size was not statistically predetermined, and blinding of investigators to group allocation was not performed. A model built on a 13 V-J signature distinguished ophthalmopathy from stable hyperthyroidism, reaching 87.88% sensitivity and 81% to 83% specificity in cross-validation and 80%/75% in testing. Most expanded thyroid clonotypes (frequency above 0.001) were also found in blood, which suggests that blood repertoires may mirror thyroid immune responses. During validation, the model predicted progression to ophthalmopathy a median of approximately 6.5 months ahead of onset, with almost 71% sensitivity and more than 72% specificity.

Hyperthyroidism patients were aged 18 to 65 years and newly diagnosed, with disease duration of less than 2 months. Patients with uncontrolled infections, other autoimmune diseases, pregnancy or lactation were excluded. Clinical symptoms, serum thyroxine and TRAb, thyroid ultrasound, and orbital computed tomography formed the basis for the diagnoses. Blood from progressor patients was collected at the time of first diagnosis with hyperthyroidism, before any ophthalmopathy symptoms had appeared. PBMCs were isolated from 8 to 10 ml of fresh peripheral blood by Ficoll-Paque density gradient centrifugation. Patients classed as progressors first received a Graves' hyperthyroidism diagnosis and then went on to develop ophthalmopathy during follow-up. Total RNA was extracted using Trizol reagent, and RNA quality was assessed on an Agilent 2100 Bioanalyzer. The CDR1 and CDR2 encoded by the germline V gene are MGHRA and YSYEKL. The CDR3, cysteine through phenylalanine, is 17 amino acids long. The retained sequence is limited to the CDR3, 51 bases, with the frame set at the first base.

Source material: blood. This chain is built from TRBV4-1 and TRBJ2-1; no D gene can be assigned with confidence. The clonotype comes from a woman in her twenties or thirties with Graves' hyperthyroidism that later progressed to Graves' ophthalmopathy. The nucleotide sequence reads TGCGCCAGCAGCCAAGAGGGTACTGGCGGATCCTACAATGAGCAGCTCTTC. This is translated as CASSQEGTGGSYNEQLF.